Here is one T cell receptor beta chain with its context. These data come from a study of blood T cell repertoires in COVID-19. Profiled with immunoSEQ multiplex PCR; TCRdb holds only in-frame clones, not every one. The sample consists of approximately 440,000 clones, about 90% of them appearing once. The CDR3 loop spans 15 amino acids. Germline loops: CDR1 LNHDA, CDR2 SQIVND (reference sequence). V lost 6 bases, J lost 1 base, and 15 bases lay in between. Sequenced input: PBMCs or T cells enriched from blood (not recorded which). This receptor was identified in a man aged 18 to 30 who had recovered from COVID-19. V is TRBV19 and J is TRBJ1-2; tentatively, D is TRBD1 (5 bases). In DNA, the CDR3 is TGTGCCAGTAGCAGAAAGCCGGGGGTTAACTATGGCTACACCTTC. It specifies CASSRKPGVNYGYTF.